The text below deals with one TCR beta chain. What it binds is not known. No patient escaped relapse after autologous stem cell transplantation, and brentuximab vedotin exposure varied. The sample is drawn from a study of PD-1 blockade in classical Hodgkin lymphoma. As for the study in general: Patients had nivolumab dosed at 3 mg/kg, delivered intravenously every 2 weeks.

Whole-study results and caveats: Differences between repertoires have undefined causes, possibly disease activity or prior therapy. Researchers reported that CD4+ TCR diversity, though not CD8+, rose significantly by C4D1. For complete responders, baseline diversity was comparable to that of newly diagnosed patients.

CDR1 LNHDA and CDR2 SQIVND come from the germline V gene (reference sequence). Trimming stripped 2 bases from V and 2 bases from J, with 13 bases between. This CDR3 is built from 16 residues. Assay used: immunoSEQ multiplex PCR; TCRdb lists only in-frame clones, some missing. The sample has around 26,000 clones, about 83% seen once. The chain has TRBV19 and TRBJ1-5; D is unclear. The sequenced sample was peripheral blood mononuclear cells (PBMCs), obtained before the second cycle of nivolumab. The sequence came from a human donor with classical Hodgkin lymphoma. CDR3 DNA: TGTGCCAGTAGTATAATTGCGGATCTCCGCAATCAGCCCCAGCATTTT. Its translation is CASSIIADLRNQPQHF.